The clone carrying this T cell receptor (beta chain) was seen only once. What it binds is unknown. The PCR contained 60 Vbeta and 13 Jbeta primers. Produced via immunoSEQ multiplex PCR; TCRdb's table is partial and in-frame only. The table shows about 120,000 clones, with 80% to 85% occurring only once. The CDR3 spans 15 residues. The data are from a study of cytomegalovirus exposure and HLA in healthy donors. Study details: Early released data comprised about 90 million unique TCRs from HLA-typed donors. Study results and limitations: In a later analysis, V- and J-gene trimming of beta chains associated with a DCLRE1C missense variant, replicated independently. In a later analysis, several top co-occurrence clusters appeared linked to parvovirus B19, influenza, CMV and Epstein-Barr virus.

The sequenced sample was PBMCs. This chain uses TRBV12-2 with TRBJ2-2; the table's D call, TRBD2, has no DNA check behind it. TRBV12-2 is shown as a pseudogene. The TCR comes from a woman aged 40-49 years in good health and CMV-seronegative. The CDR3: CASRFTSRNTGELFF. CDR3 DNA: TGTGCAAGTCGCTTCACTAGCAGAAACACCGGGGAGCTGTTTTTT.